This passage covers 14 T cell receptor beta chains from one sample sequenced in a study of identical twins. TCRdb reprocessed the 5' RACE reads with MiXCR, giving one entry per CDR3 protein. The sample records around 960,000 distinct CDR3 sequences, 10% to 15% being singletons. This sample also belongs to another study, concerning yellow fever vaccine responses in identical twins.

Sequencing input: PBMCs. These receptors originate from a woman in her late teens or twenties in good health.

This clonotype turned up a few times. The V gene is TRBV6-5, the J gene TRBJ2-7; a weak D match, TRBD1 (5 bases). V lost 0 bases, J lost 5 bases, and 8 bases lay in between. The germline V gene encodes CDR1 MNHEY and CDR2 SVGAGI. The CDR3 has 13 amino acids. The CDR3 region is CASSYSQGNEQYV. Written as DNA, the CDR3 is TGTGCCAGCAGTTACTCCCAGGGAAACGAGCAGTACGTC.

Comments on this clonotype: This may be a read error: a much more frequent sequence differs by one nucleotide. The J gene is TRBJ1-1, the V gene TRBV5-8; TRBD1 might be the D (6 bases). The length of the CDR3 is 13 residues. Germline CDR1 SGHTS, CDR2 YDEGEE. V was shortened by 4 bases and J by 4 bases, with 11 bases between the two germline ends. The CDR3 DNA follows: TGTGCCAGCAGCCATACAGGGCCCACTGAAGCTTTCTTT. Its translation is CASSHTGPTEAFF.

This clonotype was seen at least ten times. The chain has TRBV7-9 and TRBJ1-1, with D perhaps TRBD1 (5 bases). Germline V gene lookup returns CDR1 SEHNR and CDR2 FQNEAQ (reference sequence). The CDR3 loop spans 13 amino acids. V gave up 5 bases and J gave up 3 bases, with 10 bases separating them. The CDR3 DNA is TGTGCCAGCAGCGGTGAGGGGCACACTGAAGCTTTCTTT. Protein: CASSGEGHTEAFF.

This sequence joins TRBV21-1 and TRBJ2-1; the listed D gene, TRBD1, was not tested against the DNA. TRBV21-1 is given as a pseudogene. The CDR3 is 16 amino acids. The CDR3 DNA reads as TGTGCCAGCAGCAACGACAGGGGGCGTTCCCACAATGAGCAGTTCTTC. Its protein product is CASSNDRGRSHNEQFF.

This clonotype was seen a handful of times. This chain links TRBV12-3 or TRBV12-4 with TRBJ2-7; 10 nucleotides line up with TRBD2. The CDR3 runs to 15 residues. V trimming: 3 bases; J trimming: 3 bases; junction bases outside the gene matches: 5. The CDR3 DNA reads as TGTGCCAGCAGTTTGTATAGCGGGAGGATCTACGAGCAGTACTTC. It yields the protein CASSLYSGRIYEQYF.

This clonotype appeared a few times. The rearrangement uses TRBV29-1 and TRBJ2-2; D uncertain. CDR1 SQVTM and CDR2 ANQGSEA come from the germline V gene. The CDR3 loop spans 13 amino acids. V was trimmed by 5 bases and J by 1 base, leaving 8 bases between them. In DNA form, the CDR3 reads TGCAGCGTTTTGCTGCAGAACACCGGGGAGCTGTTTTTT. Amino acid sequence: CSVLLQNTGELFF.

The chain links TRBV5-4 to TRBJ2-5, with 8 bases lining up with TRBD2. The CDR3 has 17 residues. Per germline, CDR1 SGHNT and CDR2 YYREEE (reference sequence). V was pared by 4 bases and J by 2 bases, with 13 bases of the junction left unmatched. The CDR3 DNA sequence: TGTGCCAGCAGCCTCCTGAGCAGCGGGGGCCCTCAAGAGACCCAGTACTTC. Translated, it gives CASSLLSSGGPQETQYF.

The CDR3 DNA sequence: TGTGCCAGCAGTTTAGCTCCGGGGTGGGTCACAGATACGCAGTATTTT. Amino acids: CASSLAPGWVTDTQYF. The chain recombines TRBV12-3 or TRBV12-4 with TRBJ2-3; a possible D gene is TRBD2 (5 bases). This CDR3 contains 16 residues. V shed 0 bases and J shed 2 bases, with 12 bases lying between them.

Only a few counts were recorded for this clonotype. This rearrangement joins TRBV3-1 to TRBJ2-3; unclear D gene. The germline gives CDR1 LGHDT, CDR2 YNNKEL (reference sequence). The CDR3 extends over 11 amino acids. The CDR3 DNA sequence: TGTGCGACGAGAGGACCAGATACGCAGTATTTT. It yields the protein CATRGPDTQYF.

J is TRBJ2-1 and V is TRBV7-8, with 8 positions matching TRBD1. The CDR3 runs 15 residues. Germline V gene lookup returns CDR1 SGHVS and CDR2 FQNEAQ. Losses at the gene ends were 5 bases for V and 2 bases for J; bases not matched to a gene: 5. CDR3: CASSIDRGPYNEQFF. The CDR3, as DNA: TGTGCCAGCAGCATAGACAGGGGCCCCTACAATGAGCAGTTCTTC.

This clonotype came up a few times. V gene TRBV6-2 or TRBV6-3 combines with J gene TRBJ2-1; TRBD2 matches 11 bases. The length of the CDR3 is 16 residues. The junction had 8 bases not matched to a gene; V was cut back by 6 bases and J by 4 bases. CDR1 is MNHEY and CDR2 is SVGEGT in the germline V gene. The CDR3 nucleotides are TGTGCCAGCAGAGTGGGTAGCGGGGGGGTATACAATGAGCAGTTCTTC. Encoded protein: CASRVGSGGVYNEQFF.

This clonotype was detected a few times. The V call is TRBV12-3 or TRBV12-4, the J call TRBJ1-1; no clear D. The CDR3 length is 11 residues. V was shortened by 3 bases and J by 7 bases, with 6 bases between the two germline ends. This CDR3 reads CASSFGHEAFF. CDR3 bases: TGTGCCAGCAGTTTTGGGCATGAAGCTTTCTTT.

There are many counts of this clonotype. The chain is built from TRBV7-9 and TRBJ2-5; D ambiguous. V gave up 5 bases and J gave up 2 bases, with 9 bases separating them. The CDR3 is 13 amino acids. In germline, CDR1 is SEHNR, CDR2 FQNEAQ (reference sequence). The CDR3: CASSPSLQETQYF. In DNA, the CDR3 is TGTGCCAGCAGCCCGAGCCTGCAAGAGACCCAGTACTTC.

V and J are TRBV5-1 and TRBJ1-1; the D gene is possibly TRBD1 (5 bases). Germline V gene sequence: CDR1 SGHRS, CDR2 YFSETQ. V was trimmed by 3 bases and J by 6 bases, leaving 12 bases between them. This CDR3 is 13 amino acids long. The CDR3 reads CASSSPGEPEAFF. DNA of the CDR3: TGCGCCAGCAGCTCTCCGGGGGAACCTGAAGCTTTCTTT.